This T cell receptor (beta chain) was sequenced in a study of blood T cells in healthy people across ages. Primed by a sample-barcoded 5' primer and a J-beta primer mix, a second PCR proceeded for roughly 6 to 12 cycles. Through a template-switch adaptor with 12 random nucleotides, each cDNA molecule received a tag. TCRdb reanalysed the 5' RACE reads using MiXCR and keeps one entry per CDR3 protein. The sample holds 550,000 to 700,000 distinct CDR3 sequences; about 26% are singletons and the top ten take 15% to 20%. Study outcomes and limitations: The study found more naive CD4+ cells and higher diversity in long-lived than aged donors. Because sorting was not performed, PBMCs prevented conclusive naive versus antigen-experienced comparison.

Only a few counts were recorded for this clonotype. Its specificity is unknown. A minimum of 7 million PBMCs was isolated per sample. The CDR3 extends over 15 amino acids. CDR1 and CDR2 from the germline V gene are SGHRS and YFSETQ. V dropped 3 bases and J dropped 3 bases, with 14 bases sitting between them. This clonotype originated in a woman in her 70s in good health. Sequenced input: blood. V gene TRBV5-1 combines with J gene TRBJ2-3; D remains unclear. CDR3: CASSYSGPQTDTQYF. Here the CDR3 DNA reads TGCGCCAGCAGCTATTCCGGACCCCAGACAGATACGCAGTATTTT.